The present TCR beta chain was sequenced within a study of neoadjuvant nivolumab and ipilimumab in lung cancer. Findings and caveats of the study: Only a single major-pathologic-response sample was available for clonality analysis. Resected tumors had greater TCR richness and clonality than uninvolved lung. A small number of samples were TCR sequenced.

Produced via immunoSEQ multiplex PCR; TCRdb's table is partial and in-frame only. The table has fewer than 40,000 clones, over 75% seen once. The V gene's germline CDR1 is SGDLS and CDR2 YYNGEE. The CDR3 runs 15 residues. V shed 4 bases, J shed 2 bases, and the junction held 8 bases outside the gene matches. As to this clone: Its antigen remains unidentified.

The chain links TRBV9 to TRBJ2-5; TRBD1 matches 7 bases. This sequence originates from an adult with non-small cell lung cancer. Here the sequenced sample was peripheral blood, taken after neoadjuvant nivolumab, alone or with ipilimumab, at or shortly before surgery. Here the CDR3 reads CASSSRTGQQETQYF. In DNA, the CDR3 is TGTGCCAGCAGCTCTCGGACAGGCCAACAAGAGACCCAGTACTTC.